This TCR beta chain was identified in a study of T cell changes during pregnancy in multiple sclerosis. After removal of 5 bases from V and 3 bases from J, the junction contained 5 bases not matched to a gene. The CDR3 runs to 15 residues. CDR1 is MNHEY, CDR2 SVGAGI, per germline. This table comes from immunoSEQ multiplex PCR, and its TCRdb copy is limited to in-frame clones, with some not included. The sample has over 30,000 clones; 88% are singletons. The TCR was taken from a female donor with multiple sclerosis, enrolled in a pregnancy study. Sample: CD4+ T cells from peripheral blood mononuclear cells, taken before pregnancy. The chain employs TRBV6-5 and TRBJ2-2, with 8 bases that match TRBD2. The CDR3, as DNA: TGTGCCAGCAGTACTACTAGCGGCGACACCGGGGAGCTGTTTTTT. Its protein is CASSTTSGDTGELFF.